This TCR beta chain was identified during a study of liver allograft versus peripheral blood T cells. At the level of the study: Comparisons were made between T cell receptor repertoires found in transplanted livers and those circulating in recipients' peripheral blood.

CDR1 LNHDA and CDR2 SQIVND come from the germline V gene (reference sequence). Trimming cost V 3 bases and J 4 bases; bases outside gene matches: 0. CDR3 length equals 14 residues. By share, this clonotype ranks as medium-sized (0.01 to 0.1%). No antigen is known for it. General observations from the study: A difference was reportedly observed between T cell receptor repertoires inside liver allografts and those in peripheral blood.

Via MiXCR, TCRdb re-called the reads, giving one row per CDR3 protein. The top ten hold around 4.5% of the sample, which has fewer than 8,500 distinct CDR3 sequences, roughly a sixth seen once. J is TRBJ2-1 and V is TRBV19; TRBD2 agrees at 10 bases. The TCR sequence derives from a human patient who had a liver transplant. A subset of T cells may come from the graft donor. The CDR3 DNA sequence: TGTGCCAGTAGTATGGGACTAGCGTACAATGAGCAGTTCTTC. Its translation: CASSMGLAYNEQFF.